Included here is one T cell receptor beta chain sequence, with context. What it recognizes is unknown. CD4+ naive, central memory, regulatory and stem cell-like memory cells were sorted via CD45RO/CCR7/CD25/CD127/CD95/CD27. These data belong to a study of beta chain features in type 1 diabetes. Of the isolated RNA, all was reverse transcribed, and so the sequenced material was expressed TCRB transcripts. The table came from immunoSEQ multiplex PCR; TCRdb's copy has only in-frame clones and leaves some out. The data hold 300,000 to 400,000 clones, with 10% to 15% observed a single time. Findings and limits, study-wide: For type 1 diabetes patients, VDJ junctions showed fewer insertions and more deletions. These data did not resolve whether HLA type affects TCRB rearrangement. Naive, central memory and Treg TCRB repertoires seemed to resemble each other more closely in patients than they did in healthy donors.

The CDR3 contains 15 residues. Looked up from germline, CDR1 is KGHSH and CDR2 is LQKENI. The V gene end was trimmed by 3 bases and the J gene end by 3 bases; junction bases not matched to a gene: 7. Specimen: naive CD4+ T cells from blood. This sequence was found in a man aged 18 to 29 in good health. The gene calls are TRBV18 and TRBJ1-1; 7 bases match TRBD1. CDR3 DNA sequence: TGTGCCAGCTCACCTTACGAGGGGGCCCACACTGAAGCTTTCTTT. This encodes CASSPYEGAHTEAFF.